Listed below are T cell receptor beta chains from one sample, sequenced in a study of early T cells in non-severe SARS-CoV-2 infection. In TCRdb, the 5' RACE reads were re-called with MiXCR into one record per CDR3 protein. The sample holds 45,000 or so distinct CDR3 sequences, around a quarter seen once. The sequencing used whole blood, collected at baseline. The receptors stem from an adult who was a healthcare worker with PCR-confirmed SARS-CoV-2 infection or an uninfected control (not recorded which). The CDR3 runs from the conserved cysteine through the conserved F or W. D genes are given only for firm matches. The size field is filled for only some rows; it gives once, few, many or a size class.

d_call clone_size j_call v_call cdr3_aa cdr3_nt
- - TRBJ2-1 TRBV29-1 CSVGNQRSSYNEQFF TGCAGCGTTGGGAATCAGCGAAGCTCCTACAATGAGCAGTTCTTC
- many TRBJ1-1 TRBV3-1 CASSRDTEAFF TGTGCCAGCAGCCGGGACACTGAAGCTTTCTTT
TRBD1 few TRBJ2-2 TRBV7-6 CASSRRQGSSTGELFF TGTGCCAGCAGCCGCCGACAGGGGTCTTCCACCGGGGAGCTGTTTTTT
- - TRBJ2-7 TRBV7-6 CAAKGRPYEQYF TGTGCCGCCAAGGGGCGCCCCTACGAGCAGTACTTC
TRBD2 - TRBJ2-3 TRBV2 CASTPGTSGGTDTQYF TGTGCCAGCACCCCCGGGACTAGCGGGGGCACAGATACGCAGTATTTT
- - TRBJ2-7 TRBV11-3 CASPQGSGEQYF TGTGCCAGTCCACAGGGCTCCGGCGAGCAGTACTTC
TRBD1 - TRBJ2-1 TRBV9 CASSVVWGQGRYNEQFF TGTGCCAGCAGCGTAGTCTGGGGACAGGGGCGCTACAATGAGCAGTTCTTC
- - TRBJ1-6 TRBV7-2 CASSLAPQGSSPLHF TGTGCCAGCAGCTTAGCCCCACAGGGTTCATCACCCCTCCACTTT
- few TRBJ2-3 TRBV9 CASSVVGVPGDTQYF TGTGCCAGCAGCGTAGTAGGTGTCCCAGGAGATACGCAGTATTTT
- - TRBJ1-4 TRBV11-2 CASSRGLDGTTNEKLFF TGTGCCAGCAGCAGGGGCCTAGACGGGACCACTAATGAAAAACTGTTTTTT
TRBD1 - TRBJ1-6 TRBV3-1 CASSPTRVGQGVGSPLHF TGTGCCAGCAGCCCCACTCGGGTCGGGCAGGGGGTTGGTTCACCCCTCCACTTT
- few TRBJ1-5 TRBV20-1 CSARAGAGDQPQHF TGCAGTGCTAGAGCGGGGGCAGGAGATCAGCCCCAGCATTTT
- - TRBJ2-7 TRBV27 CASSLMEEQYF TGTGCCAGCAGTTTGATGGAGGAGCAGTACTTC
- - TRBJ2-1 TRBV20-1 CSARRSTYNEQFF TGCAGTGCGAGAAGGTCCACCTACAATGAGCAGTTCTTC
- few TRBJ2-3 TRBV4-2 CASSQEVRTDTQYF TGTGCCAGCAGCCAAGAGGTTCGAACAGATACGCAGTATTTT
TRBD2 few TRBJ2-3 TRBV20-1 CSAGKRGGDTSTDTQYF TGCAGTGCTGGAAAGCGGGGGGGCGACACTAGCACAGATACGCAGTATTTT
- - TRBJ2-3 TRBV12-3/TRBV12-4 CASSSPSLVADTQYF TGTGCCAGCAGTTCTCCATCCCTGGTGGCAGATACGCAGTATTTT
TRBD2 - TRBJ2-1 TRBV20-1 CSARALAGYNEQFF TGCAGTGCTAGGGCCCTAGCGGGATACAATGAGCAGTTCTTC
- - TRBJ1-3 TRBV2 CASSSATGLRNTIYF TGTGCCAGCAGTTCGGCTACGGGCCTTAGAAACACCATATATTTT
TRBD1 few TRBJ2-2 TRBV18 CASSPPGQANTGELFF TGTGCCAGCTCACCTCCCGGACAGGCGAACACCGGGGAGCTGTTTTTT
TRBD1 - TRBJ1-4 TRBV30 CAWRKQGMGEKLFF TGTGCCTGGCGAAAACAGGGGATGGGGGAAAAACTGTTTTTT
TRBD2 few TRBJ2-1 TRBV9 CASSVGLAGGRSEQFF TGTGCCAGCAGCGTAGGGCTAGCGGGGGGGCGATCTGAGCAGTTCTTC
- - TRBJ2-3 TRBV29-1 CSVDTGFQSTDTQYF TGCAGCGTTGACACAGGTTTCCAGAGCACAGATACGCAGTATTTT
TRBD1 - TRBJ1-2 TRBV10-3 CAISEFGQGYGYTF TGTGCCATCAGTGAGTTTGGACAGGGGTATGGCTACACCTTC
- few TRBJ1-4 TRBV6-5 CASSPPGLNEKLFF TGTGCCAGCAGTCCCCCCGGACTTAATGAAAAACTGTTTTTT
TRBD2 - TRBJ2-5 TRBV7-9 CASSMTSGVETQYF TGTGCCAGCAGCATGACTAGCGGGGTAGAGACCCAGTACTTC
TRBD2 few TRBJ2-7 TRBV3-1 CASSQDRLAGGHSYEQYF TGTGCCAGCAGCCAAGATCGCCTAGCGGGGGGACACTCCTACGAGCAGTACTTC
TRBD1 few TRBJ2-7 TRBV6-6 CASSPGTGFGEQYF TGTGCCAGCAGTCCCGGGACAGGGTTTGGCGAGCAGTACTTC
- few TRBJ2-2 TRBV10-2 CASRSYNTGELFF TGCGCCAGCAGGTCCTACAACACCGGGGAGCTGTTTTTT
TRBD2 many TRBJ2-7 TRBV4-2 CASSQGLAGSYEQYF TGTGCCAGCAGCCAAGGACTAGCGGGCTCCTACGAGCAGTACTTC
TRBD1 few TRBJ1-1 TRBV12-3/TRBV12-4 CASSLGQGIAEAFF TGTGCCAGCAGTTTAGGACAGGGCATAGCTGAAGCTTTCTTT
- - TRBJ1-5 TRBV6-1 CASRRQGSGVQPQHF TGTGCCAGCAGAAGACAAGGGTCCGGCGTTCAGCCCCAGCATTTT
- - TRBJ2-4 TRBV20-1 CSARDRAGIAKNIQYF TGCAGTGCTAGAGATCGGGCAGGTATAGCCAAAAACATTCAGTACTTC
- - TRBJ1-1 TRBV6-6 CASSGAVNTEAFF TGTGCCAGCTCAGGGGCGGTGAACACTGAAGCTTTCTTT
- - TRBJ2-7 TRBV5-1 CASSFGGASYEQYF TGCGCCAGCAGCTTCGGAGGGGCGAGCTACGAGCAGTACTTC
TRBD1 few TRBJ2-7 TRBV27 CASSFRDRSYEQYF TGTGCCAGCAGTTTCAGGGACAGGTCCTACGAGCAGTACTTC
TRBD1 - TRBJ2-4 TRBV19 CASSTSAGQGNIQYF TGTGCCAGTAGTACCTCAGCGGGACAGGGAAACATTCAGTACTTC
- - TRBJ2-7 TRBV12-3/TRBV12-4 CASRDDGYSYEQYF TGTGCCAGCAGGGATGACGGATACTCCTACGAGCAGTACTTC
TRBD2 many TRBJ2-1 TRBV5-1 CASRYPTSGGPSSYNEQFF TGCGCCAGCAGATACCCGACTAGCGGGGGGCCTAGCTCCTACAATGAGCAGTTCTTC
TRBD1 few TRBJ1-2 TRBV2 CASSVTDRVGDYGYTF TGTGCCAGCAGTGTCACCGACAGGGTCGGTGACTATGGCTACACCTTC
- - TRBJ2-2 TRBV6-6 CASSHQRVKRAMVGELFF TGTGCCAGCAGCCACCAACGAGTCAAGAGGGCGATGGTCGGGGAGCTGTTTTTT